These 22 T cell receptor beta chains came from one sample sequenced in a study of T cells in Graves' hyperthyroidism and ophthalmopathy. Amplification yielded TCR beta CDR3 regions, with RNA transcripts as the source. When the TCR CDR3 underwent first-round RT-PCR, the HTBI primer set was used. TCRdb processed the multiplex PCR reads anew with MiXCR; each CDR3 protein has one entry. The data hold some 270,000 distinct CDR3 sequences, with about an eighth observed a single time. Sequencing input: blood. The receptors shown here come from a woman aged 25 to 45 with Graves' hyperthyroidism that later progressed to Graves' ophthalmopathy.

V and J are TRBV7-9 and TRBJ1-2; D gene ambiguous. CDR1 is SEHNR and CDR2 is FQNEAQ in the germline V gene (reference sequence). The length of the CDR3 is 14 residues. The germline V and J ends were trimmed by 5 bases and 4 bases, with 14 bases remaining between them. The CDR3 here is CASSPPAGFYGYTF. In DNA form, the CDR3 reads TGTGCCAGCAGCCCCCCAGCGGGGTTCTATGGCTACACCTTC.

The sample holds many counts of this clonotype. The chain couples TRBV5-1 to TRBJ2-3; 9 positions agree with TRBD2. Trimming at V came to 2 bases and at J to 4 bases, leaving 5 bases not matched to a gene. This CDR3 spans 15 amino acids. Germline assignment: CDR1 SGHRS and CDR2 YFSETQ. The CDR3 region has the DNA TGCGCCAGCAGCTTTTTGGCGGGAGGGGCAGATACGCAGTATTTT. It encodes CASSFLAGGADTQYF.

Ten or more counts support this clonotype. This sequence joins TRBV3-1 and TRBJ2-5, with a tentative D call TRBD2 (6 bases). V shed 1 base and J shed 5 bases, with 17 bases lying between them. Germline-derived CDR1 and CDR2 are LGHDT and YNNKEL (reference sequence). The CDR3 covers 16 residues. Here the CDR3 DNA reads TGTGCCAGCAGCCAAGGGTCGGGAGAATCGTGGGAGACCCAGTACTTC. Translating it yields CASSQGSGESWETQYF.

This clonotype was counted at least ten times. CDR3 loop: CASSRRLIHPEGQYF. For the CDR3, the DNA is TGCGCCAGCAGCCGCCGGTTGATCCACCCCGAAGGGCAGTACTTC. V and J are TRBV4-3 and TRBJ2-7; no definite D call. The V gene lost 4 bases and the J gene lost 9 bases, with 22 bases spanning the gap. The CDR3 extends over 15 amino acids. Germline CDR1 is LGHNA and CDR2 is YSLEER.

Many counts were recorded for this clonotype. The chain couples TRBV28 to TRBJ2-3; 7 bases match TRBD2. The trim removed 6 bases at V and 0 bases at J, leaving 6 bases unmatched. The CDR3 loop spans 15 amino acids. The germline V gene has CDR1 MDHEN and CDR2 SYDVKM. CDR3 in amino acids: CASRLASGSTDTQYF. The CDR3 bases are TGTGCCAGCAGACTCGCTAGCGGAAGCACAGATACGCAGTATTTT.

Many counts were recorded for this clonotype. The chain's CDR3 is CASSPTRTRPGELFF. CDR3 bases: TGCGCCAGCAGCCCGACACGTACCCGGCCCGGGGAGCTGTTTTTT. The rearrangement joins TRBV5-1 to TRBJ2-2; D is unresolved. The germline CDR1 and CDR2 sequences are SGHRS and YFSETQ. The CDR3 runs 15 residues. V dropped 4 bases and J dropped 6 bases, with 16 bases sitting between them. Variable domain in full (rest from reference TRBV5-1 and TRBJ2-2): KAGVTQTPRYLIKTRGQQVTLSCSPISGHRSVSWYQQTPGQGLQFLFEYFSETQRNKGNFPGRFSGRQFSNSRSEMNVSTLELGDSALYLCASSPTRTRPGELFFGEGSRLTVL.

This clonotype was observed a few times. This chain uses TRBV5-8 with TRBJ2-1, with a weak D call TRBD1 (5 bases). CDR3 length: 15 residues. Germline CDR1 is SGHTS and CDR2 is YDEGEE. Trimming pared 4 bases from V and 6 bases from J, leaving 17 bases between. The CDR3 region is CASSQGVEETNEQFF. In DNA form, the CDR3 reads TGTGCCAGCAGCCAAGGGGTCGAAGAGACCAATGAGCAGTTCTTC.

The sample holds many counts of this clonotype. V and J are TRBV4-3 and TRBJ2-1; 11 bases map to TRBD2. Per the germline V gene, CDR1 is LGHNA and CDR2 is YSLEER. This CDR3 is built from 19 residues. V lost 1 base and J lost 3; bases outside the gene matches: 11. This chain's CDR3 is CASSQGPTPGLADYNEQFF. In DNA form, the CDR3 reads TGCGCCAGCAGCCAAGGTCCCACGCCGGGACTAGCGGACTACAATGAGCAGTTCTTC.

This clonotype occurred once. A read error may be the cause here, since a much bigger clone is one base away. The V call is TRBV5-1, the J call TRBJ2-2; tentative D call: TRBD2 (6 bases). The CDR3 length is 16 residues. Germline V gives CDR1 SGHRS, CDR2 YFSETQ. Here the CDR3 reads CASSLARERNSGELFF. The CDR3 DNA follows: TGCGCCAGCAGCTTGGCACGGGAGAGGAACTCCGGGGAGCTGTTTTTT.

This clonotype was found many times. V usage is TRBV12-3 or TRBV12-4 and J usage is TRBJ2-3; 16 nucleotides match TRBD2. This CDR3 region has 18 residues. With V trimmed by 6 bases and J by 0 bases, 6 bases remained unmatched. The CDR3 loop is CASSAGLAGGSSTDTQYF. The CDR3 DNA is TGTGCCAGCAGCGCGGGACTAGCGGGAGGGTCTAGCACAGATACGCAGTATTTT.

This clonotype was counted between two and nine times. This sequence joins TRBV5-6 and TRBJ2-3; TRBD1 might be the D (6 bases). The V gene's germline CDR1 is SGHDT and CDR2 YYEEEE. The CDR3 runs 14 residues. V was pared by 2 bases and J by 5 bases, with 12 bases between. DNA for the CDR3: TGTGCCAGCAGCTTTTTAGGGGGTGAAGATACGCAGTATTTT. Translated: CASSFLGGEDTQYF.

The chain uses TRBV12-3 or TRBV12-4 and TRBJ1-1, with D uncertain. Trimming removed 0 bases from V and 9 bases from J, with 11 bases in between. The length of the CDR3 is 13 residues. The chain's CDR3 is CASSLAASTQAFF. DNA for the CDR3: TGTGCCAGCAGTTTAGCGGCATCCACCCAAGCTTTCTTT.

Many counts were recorded for this clonotype. The V gene is TRBV4-1, the J gene TRBJ2-1; possible D gene TRBD2, 6 bases. Germline-derived CDR1 and CDR2 are MGHRA and YSYEKL. V was clipped by 1 base and J by 7 bases, with 17 bases between them. The CDR3 runs to 16 residues. This chain's CDR3 is CASSQGQGGFWNEQFF. The CDR3 bases are TGCGCCAGCAGCCAAGGTCAGGGAGGTTTCTGGAATGAGCAGTTCTTC.

In its sample, this clonotype was seen many times. The chain carries TRBV6-2 or TRBV6-3 and TRBJ1-1; D is uncertain. Trimming took off 0 bases at V and 2 bases at J, with 7 bases between the two ends. The CDR3 is made up of 14 amino acids. CDR1 MNHEY and CDR2 SVGEGT come from the germline V gene. This CDR3 reads CASSYSRGNTEAFF. CDR3 DNA: TGTGCCAGCAGTTACTCGAGAGGTAACACTGAAGCTTTCTTT.

This clonotype was counted ten times or more. V and J are TRBV5-1 and TRBJ1-1; D may be TRBD1 (6 bases). CDR3 size: 17 residues. V was trimmed by 2 bases and J by 1 base, leaving 18 bases between them. Germline CDR1 is SGHRS and CDR2 is YFSETQ. The CDR3 loop reads CASSFGFAGATNTEAFF. DNA of the CDR3: TGCGCCAGCAGCTTTGGATTCGCAGGGGCTACGAACACTGAAGCTTTCTTT.

In this sample, this clonotype turned up many times. This chain connects TRBV7-3 to TRBJ1-1; 7 positions agree with TRBD1. J lost 11 bases, V lost 0 bases, and 6 bases had no gene match. Germline values: CDR1 SGHTA, CDR2 FQGTGA. CDR3 length: 13 residues. CDR3 bases: TGTGCCAGCAGCTTAACGGAGGGGGCACAGGCTTTCTTT. This encodes CASSLTEGAQAFF.

This clonotype was counted many times. The V gene is TRBV7-2, the J gene TRBJ2-7; 8 bases are shared with TRBD2. With 6 bases clipped from V and 4 bases from J, the junction kept 11 bases outside the gene matches. Per germline, CDR1 SGHTA and CDR2 FQGNSA. The CDR3 consists of 15 residues. CDR3 region: CASRSRAGGGYEQYF. CDR3 coding DNA: TGTGCCAGCAGGTCTAGGGCGGGCGGGGGGTACGAGCAGTACTTC.

To note about this clonotype: One end of the junction is discordant with germline, which a read error may explain. The V gene is TRBV4-3, the J gene TRBJ2-3; 7 nucleotides match TRBD1. Germline loops: CDR1 LGHNA, CDR2 YSLEER. The CDR3 runs 16 residues. Here the CDR3 reads CAGSQVGLAGGDTQYF. The DNA for the CDR3 is TGCGCCGGCAGCCAAGTTGGCCTAGCAGGGGGAGATACGCAGTATTTT.

The sample holds many counts of this clonotype. The chain recombines TRBV28 with TRBJ1-5; the D is unclear. V was cut by 5 bases and J by 3 bases, with 17 bases left in between. This CDR3 spans 16 amino acids. CDR1 is MDHEN and CDR2 is SYDVKM in the germline V gene. The CDR3: CASSPWGDIVNQPQHF. Here the CDR3 DNA reads TGTGCCAGCAGTCCCTGGGGAGACATCGTCAATCAGCCCCAGCATTTT. The whole variable domain, remainder taken from reference TRBV28 and TRBJ1-5, is DVKVTQSSRYLVKRTGEKVFLECVQDMDHENMFWYRQDPGLGLRLIYFSYDVKMKEKGDIPEGYSVSREKKERFSLILESASTNQTSMYLCASSPWGDIVNQPQHFGDGTRLSIL.

This clonotype was observed many times. J is TRBJ1-1 and V is TRBV2; D not resolved. The CDR3 totals 12 residues. Germline V lookup: CDR1 SNHLY, CDR2 FYNNEI. V was trimmed by 10 bases and J by 0 bases, leaving 9 bases between them. CDR3 amino acids: CAISGMNTEAFF. The CDR3 region has the DNA TGTGCCATCTCCGGGATGAACACTGAAGCTTTCTTT.

The table lists this clonotype with many counts. The chain is built from TRBV19 and TRBJ1-1; a possible D gene is TRBD1 (5 bases). Germline CDR1 and CDR2: LNHDA and SQIVND (reference sequence). Trimming left V 5 bases short and J 5 bases short, with 18 bases between. CDR3 length: 15 amino acids. CDR3 amino acids: CASSPQNRQRTEAFF. CDR3 nucleotide sequence: TGTGCCAGTAGTCCCCAGAACAGGCAGCGAACTGAAGCTTTCTTT.

This clonotype was recorded at least ten times. The chain uses TRBV10-3 and TRBJ2-7; 7 bases match TRBD2. The CDR3 totals 15 residues. Germline V gene lookup returns CDR1 ENHRY and CDR2 SYGVKD. Trimming removed 3 bases from V and 1 base from J; junction bases left unmatched: 6. The DNA for the CDR3 is TGTGCCATCAGTGAAGGGGCTAGCGGTTCCTACGAGCAGTACTTC. This sequence encodes CAISEGASGSYEQYF.